This entry describes one T cell receptor (beta chain). The PCR had 60 Vbeta and 13 Jbeta primers. Using immunoSEQ multiplex PCR, the repertoire was profiled, and TCRdb retains in-frame clones only, with some absent. The sample has more than 45,000 clones; the top ten hold about 17%. These data are taken from a study of cytomegalovirus exposure and HLA in healthy donors. The V gene lost 0 bases and the J gene lost 5 bases, with 11 bases spanning the gap. Germline values: CDR1 SGDLS, CDR2 YYNGEE. This CDR3 region has 14 residues. V and J are TRBV9 and TRBJ1-2; D gene ambiguous. Source material: PBMCs. The TCR comes from a male donor in good health and CMV-seronegative. The CDR3: CASSVENQNYGYTF. The CDR3 nucleotides read TGTGCCAGCAGCGTAGAGAATCAGAATTATGGCTACACCTTC.